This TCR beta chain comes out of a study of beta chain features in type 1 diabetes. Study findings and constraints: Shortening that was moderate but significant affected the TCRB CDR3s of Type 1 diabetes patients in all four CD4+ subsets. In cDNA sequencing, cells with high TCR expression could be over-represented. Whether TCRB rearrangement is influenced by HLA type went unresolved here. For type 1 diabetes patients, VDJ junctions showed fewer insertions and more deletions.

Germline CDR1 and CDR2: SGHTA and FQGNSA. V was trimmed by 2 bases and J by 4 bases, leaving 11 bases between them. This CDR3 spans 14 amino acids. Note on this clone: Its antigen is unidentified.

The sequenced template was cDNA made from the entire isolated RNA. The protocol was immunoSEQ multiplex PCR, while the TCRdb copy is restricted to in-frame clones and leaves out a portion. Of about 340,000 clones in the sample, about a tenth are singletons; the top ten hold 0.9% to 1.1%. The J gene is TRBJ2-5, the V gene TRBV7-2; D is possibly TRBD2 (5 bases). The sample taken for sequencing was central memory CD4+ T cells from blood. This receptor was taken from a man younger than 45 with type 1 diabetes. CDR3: CASSLSGWGETQYF. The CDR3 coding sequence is TGTGCCAGCAGCTTAAGCGGTTGGGGAGAGACCCAGTACTTC.